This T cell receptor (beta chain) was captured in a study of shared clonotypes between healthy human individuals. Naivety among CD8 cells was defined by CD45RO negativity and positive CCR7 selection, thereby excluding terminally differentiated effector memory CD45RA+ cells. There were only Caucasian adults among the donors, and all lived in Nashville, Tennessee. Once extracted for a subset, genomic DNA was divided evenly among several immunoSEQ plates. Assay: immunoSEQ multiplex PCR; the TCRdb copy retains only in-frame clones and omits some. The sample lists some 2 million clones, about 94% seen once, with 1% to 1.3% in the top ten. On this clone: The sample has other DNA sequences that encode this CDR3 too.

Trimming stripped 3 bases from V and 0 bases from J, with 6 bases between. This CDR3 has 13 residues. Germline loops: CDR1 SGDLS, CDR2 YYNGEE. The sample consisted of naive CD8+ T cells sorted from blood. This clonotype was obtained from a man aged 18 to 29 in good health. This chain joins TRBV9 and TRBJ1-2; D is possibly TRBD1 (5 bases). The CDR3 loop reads CASSGGSNYGYTF. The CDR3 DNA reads TGTGCCAGCAGCGGGGGGTCTAACTATGGCTACACCTTC.